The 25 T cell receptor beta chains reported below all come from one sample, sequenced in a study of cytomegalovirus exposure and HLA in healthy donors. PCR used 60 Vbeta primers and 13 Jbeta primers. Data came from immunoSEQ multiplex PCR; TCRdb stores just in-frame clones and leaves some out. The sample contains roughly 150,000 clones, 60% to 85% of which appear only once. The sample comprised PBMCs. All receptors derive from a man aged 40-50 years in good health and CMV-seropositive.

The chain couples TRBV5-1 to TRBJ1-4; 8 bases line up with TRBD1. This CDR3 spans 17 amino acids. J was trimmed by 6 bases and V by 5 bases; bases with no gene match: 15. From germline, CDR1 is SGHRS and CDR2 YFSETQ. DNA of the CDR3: TGCGCCAGCAGAACCACAGGGGGAAATTCCAGGGATGAAAAACTGTTTTTT. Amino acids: CASRTTGGNSRDEKLFF.

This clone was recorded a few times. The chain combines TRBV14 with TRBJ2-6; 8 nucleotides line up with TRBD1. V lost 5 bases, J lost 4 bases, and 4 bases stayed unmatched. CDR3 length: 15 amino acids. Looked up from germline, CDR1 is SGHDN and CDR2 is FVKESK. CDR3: CASSARDRGANVLTF. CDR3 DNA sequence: TGTGCCAGCAGCGCCCGGGACAGGGGGGCCAACGTCCTGACTTTC. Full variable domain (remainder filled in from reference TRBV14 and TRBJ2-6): EAGVTQFPSHSVIEKGQTVTLRCDPISGHDNLYWYRRVMGKEIKFLLHFVKESKQDESGMPNNRFLAERTGGTYSTLKVQPAELEDSGVYFCASSARDRGANVLTFGAGSRLTVL.

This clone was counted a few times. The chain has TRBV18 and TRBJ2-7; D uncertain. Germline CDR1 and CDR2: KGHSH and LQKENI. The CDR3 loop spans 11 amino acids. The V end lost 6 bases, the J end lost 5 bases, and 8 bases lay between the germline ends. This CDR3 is CASSSAHEQYF. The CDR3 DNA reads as TGTGCCAGCTCCAGCGCCCACGAGCAGTACTTC.

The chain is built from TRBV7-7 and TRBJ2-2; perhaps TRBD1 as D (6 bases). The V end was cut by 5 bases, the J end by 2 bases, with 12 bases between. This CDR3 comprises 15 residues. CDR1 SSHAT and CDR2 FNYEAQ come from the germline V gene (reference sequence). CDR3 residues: CASSLTGQNTGELFF. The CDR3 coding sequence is TGTGCCAGCAGCCTCACGGGACAAAACACCGGGGAGCTGTTTTTT.

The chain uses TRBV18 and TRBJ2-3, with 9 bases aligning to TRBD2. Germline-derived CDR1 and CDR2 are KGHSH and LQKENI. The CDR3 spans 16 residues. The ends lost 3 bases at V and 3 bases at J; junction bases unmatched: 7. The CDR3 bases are TGTGCCAGCTCACCCCTAGCTAGCGGGACGACAGATACGCAGTATTTT. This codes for CASSPLASGTTDTQYF. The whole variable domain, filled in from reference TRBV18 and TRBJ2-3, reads NAGVMQNPRHLVRRRGQEARLRCSPMKGHSHVYWYRQLPEEGLKFMVYLQKENIIDESGMPKERFSAEFPKEGPSILRIQQVVRGDSAAYFCASSPLASGTTDTQYFGPGTRLTVL.

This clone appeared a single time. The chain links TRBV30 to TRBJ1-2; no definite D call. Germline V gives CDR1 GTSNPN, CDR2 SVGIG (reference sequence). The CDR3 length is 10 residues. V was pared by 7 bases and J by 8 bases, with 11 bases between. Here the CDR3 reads CAYYLRGYTF. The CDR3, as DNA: TGTGCCTACTACCTGAGGGGCTACACCTTC.

The CDR3 DNA reads TGTGCCAGCAGTGACGGGATCCAGGCAGAGACCCAGTACTTC. It translates to CASSDGIQAETQYF. The chain couples TRBV6-6 to TRBJ2-5, with D tentatively TRBD2 (5 bases). V gave up 5 bases and J gave up 4 bases, with 14 bases separating them. Per the germline V gene, CDR1 is MNHNY and CDR2 is SVGAGI (reference sequence). This CDR3 comprises 14 residues.

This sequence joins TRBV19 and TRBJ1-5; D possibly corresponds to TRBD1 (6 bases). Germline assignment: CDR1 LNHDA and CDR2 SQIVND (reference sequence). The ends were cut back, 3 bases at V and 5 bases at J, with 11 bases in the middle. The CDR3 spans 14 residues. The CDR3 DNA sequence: TGTGCCAGTAGTATCAGCCAGGGGTATCAGCCCCAGCATTTT. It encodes CASSISQGYQPQHF. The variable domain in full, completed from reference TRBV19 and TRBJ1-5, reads DGGITQSPKYLFRKEGQNVTLSCEQNLNHDAMYWYRQDPGQGLRLIYYSQIVNDFQKGDIAEGYSVSREKKESFPLTVTSAQKNPTAFYLCASSISQGYQPQHFGDGTRLSIL.

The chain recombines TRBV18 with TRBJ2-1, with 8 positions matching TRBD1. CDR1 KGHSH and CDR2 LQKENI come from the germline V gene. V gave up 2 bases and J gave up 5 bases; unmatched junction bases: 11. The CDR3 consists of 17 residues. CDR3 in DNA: TGTGCCAGCTCACCAGGTTCGGACAGGGCGGTACACAATGAGCAGTTCTTC. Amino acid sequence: CASSPGSDRAVHNEQFF.

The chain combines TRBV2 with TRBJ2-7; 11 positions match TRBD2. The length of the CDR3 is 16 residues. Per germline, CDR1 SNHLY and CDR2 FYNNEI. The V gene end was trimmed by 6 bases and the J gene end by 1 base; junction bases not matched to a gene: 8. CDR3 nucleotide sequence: TGTGCCAGCAGGCTGGGACTAGCGGTACCATCCTACGAGCAGTACTTC. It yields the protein CASRLGLAVPSYEQYF. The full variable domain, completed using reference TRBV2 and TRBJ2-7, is EPEVTQTPSHQVTQMGQEVILRCVPISNHLYFYWYRQILGQKVEFLVSFYNNEISEKSEIFDDQFSVERPDGSNFTLKIRSTKLEDSAMYFCASRLGLAVPSYEQYFGPGTRLTVT.

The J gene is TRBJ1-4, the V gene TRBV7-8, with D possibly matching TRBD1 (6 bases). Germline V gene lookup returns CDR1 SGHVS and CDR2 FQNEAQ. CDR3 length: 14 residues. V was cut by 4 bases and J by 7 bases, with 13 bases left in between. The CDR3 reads CASSYAGAGEKLFF. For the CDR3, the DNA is TGTGCCAGCAGCTACGCAGGGGCTGGTGAAAAACTGTTTTTT. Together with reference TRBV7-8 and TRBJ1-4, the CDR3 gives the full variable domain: GAGVSQSPRYKVAKRGQDVALRCDPISGHVSLFWYQQALGQGPEFLTYFQNEAQLDKSGLPSDRFFAERPEGSVSTLKIQRTQQEDSAVYLCASSYAGAGEKLFFGSGTQLSVL.

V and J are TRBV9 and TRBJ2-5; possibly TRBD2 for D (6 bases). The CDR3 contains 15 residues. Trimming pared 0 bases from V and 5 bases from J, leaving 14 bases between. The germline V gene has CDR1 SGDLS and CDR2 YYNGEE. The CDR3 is CASSVVAGSGETQYF. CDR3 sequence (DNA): TGTGCCAGCAGCGTAGTTGCGGGGTCTGGGGAGACCCAGTACTTC.

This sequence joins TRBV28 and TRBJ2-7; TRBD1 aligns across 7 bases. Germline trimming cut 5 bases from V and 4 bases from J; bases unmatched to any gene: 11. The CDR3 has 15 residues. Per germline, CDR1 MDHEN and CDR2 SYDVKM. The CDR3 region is CASSTRQGLFYEQYF. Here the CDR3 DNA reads TGTGCCAGCAGTACGCGACAGGGTTTGTTTTACGAGCAGTACTTC.

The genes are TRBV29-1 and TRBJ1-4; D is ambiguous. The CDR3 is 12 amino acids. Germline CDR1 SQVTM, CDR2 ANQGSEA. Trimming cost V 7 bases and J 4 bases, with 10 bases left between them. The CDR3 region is CSGTLDNEKLFF. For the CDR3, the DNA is TGCAGCGGGACTTTAGATAATGAAAAACTGTTTTTT. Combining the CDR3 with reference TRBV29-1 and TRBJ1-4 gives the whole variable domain SAVISQKPSRDICQRGTSLTIQCQVDSQVTMMFWYRQQPGQSLTLIATANQGSEATYESGFVIDKFPISRPNLTFSTLTVSNMSPEDSSIYLCSGTLDNEKLFFGSGTQLSVL.

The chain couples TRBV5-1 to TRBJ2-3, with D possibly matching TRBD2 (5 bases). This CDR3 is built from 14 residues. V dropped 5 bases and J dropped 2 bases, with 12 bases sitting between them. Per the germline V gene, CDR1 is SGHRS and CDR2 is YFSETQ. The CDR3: CASRETGYTDTQYF. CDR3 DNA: TGCGCCAGCAGGGAGACGGGGTACACAGATACGCAGTATTTT.

This CDR3 is CASSSMASGYSYNEQFF. The DNA for the CDR3 is TGTGCCAGCAGCTCTATGGCTAGCGGATACTCCTACAATGAGCAGTTCTTC. The chain joins TRBV9 to TRBJ2-1; TRBD2 agrees at 7 bases. Germline trimming cut 4 bases from V and 0 bases from J; bases unmatched to any gene: 10. The CDR3 runs 17 residues. CDR1 SGDLS and CDR2 YYNGEE come from the germline V gene. Full variable domain (missing parts from reference TRBV9 and TRBJ2-1): DSGVTQTPKHLITATGQRVTLRCSPRSGDLSVYWYQQSLDQGLQFLIQYYNGEERAKGNILERFSAQQFPDLHSELNLSSLELGDSALYFCASSSMASGYSYNEQFFGPGTRLTVL.

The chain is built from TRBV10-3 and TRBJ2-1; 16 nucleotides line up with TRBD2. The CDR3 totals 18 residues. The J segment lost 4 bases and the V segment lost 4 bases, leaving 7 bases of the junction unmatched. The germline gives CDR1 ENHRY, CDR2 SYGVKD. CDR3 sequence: CAISGGLAGGVKYNEQFF. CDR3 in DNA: TGTGCCATCAGTGGGGGACTAGCGGGAGGGGTTAAGTACAATGAGCAGTTCTTC.

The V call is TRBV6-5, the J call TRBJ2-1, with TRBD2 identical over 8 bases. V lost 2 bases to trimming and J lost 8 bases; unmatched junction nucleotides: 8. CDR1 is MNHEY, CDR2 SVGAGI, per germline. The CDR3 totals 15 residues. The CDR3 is CASSYRGTSLDEQFF. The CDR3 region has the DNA TGTGCCAGCAGTTACAGGGGGACTAGTCTCGATGAGCAGTTCTTC.

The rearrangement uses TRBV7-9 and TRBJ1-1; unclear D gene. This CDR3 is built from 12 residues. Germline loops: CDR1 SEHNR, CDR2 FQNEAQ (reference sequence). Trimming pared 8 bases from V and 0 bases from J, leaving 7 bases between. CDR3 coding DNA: TGTGCCAGCGGGCCCTTGAACACTGAAGCTTTCTTT. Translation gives CASGPLNTEAFF. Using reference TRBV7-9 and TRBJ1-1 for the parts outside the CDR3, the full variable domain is DTGVSQNPRHKITKRGQNVTFRCDPISEHNRLYWYRQTLGQGPEFLTYFQNEAQLEKSRLLSDRFSAERPKGSFSTLEIQRTEQGDSAMYLCASGPLNTEAFFGQGTRLTVV.

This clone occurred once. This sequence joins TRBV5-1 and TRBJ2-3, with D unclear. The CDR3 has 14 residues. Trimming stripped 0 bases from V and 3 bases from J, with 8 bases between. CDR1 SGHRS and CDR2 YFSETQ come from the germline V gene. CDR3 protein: CASSLARNTDTQYF. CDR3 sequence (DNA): TGCGCCAGCAGCTTGGCTAGGAATACAGATACGCAGTATTTT.

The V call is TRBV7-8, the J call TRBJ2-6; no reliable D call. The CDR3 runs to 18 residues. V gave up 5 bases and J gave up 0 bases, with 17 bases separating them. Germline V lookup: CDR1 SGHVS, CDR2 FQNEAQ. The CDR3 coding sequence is TGTGCCAGCAGCCCCGTCCGAAAGCACTCCTCTGGGGCCAACGTCCTGACTTTC. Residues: CASSPVRKHSSGANVLTF.

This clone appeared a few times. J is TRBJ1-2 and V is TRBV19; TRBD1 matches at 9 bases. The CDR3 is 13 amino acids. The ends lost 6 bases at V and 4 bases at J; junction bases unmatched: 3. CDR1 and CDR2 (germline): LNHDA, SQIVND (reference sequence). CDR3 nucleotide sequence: TGTGCCAGTAGGGGACAGGGATTCTATGGCTACACCTTC. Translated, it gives CASRGQGFYGYTF. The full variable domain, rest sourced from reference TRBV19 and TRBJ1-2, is DGGITQSPKYLFRKEGQNVTLSCEQNLNHDAMYWYRQDPGQGLRLIYYSQIVNDFQKGDIAEGYSVSREKKESFPLTVTSAQKNPTAFYLCASRGQGFYGYTFGSGTRLTVV.

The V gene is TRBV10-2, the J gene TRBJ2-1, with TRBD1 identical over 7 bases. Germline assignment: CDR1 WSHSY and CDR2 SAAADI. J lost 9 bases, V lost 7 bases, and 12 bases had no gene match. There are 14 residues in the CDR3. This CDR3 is CASTYSDRVGEQFF. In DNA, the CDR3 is TGCGCCAGCACCTACTCCGACAGGGTAGGTGAGCAGTTCTTC.

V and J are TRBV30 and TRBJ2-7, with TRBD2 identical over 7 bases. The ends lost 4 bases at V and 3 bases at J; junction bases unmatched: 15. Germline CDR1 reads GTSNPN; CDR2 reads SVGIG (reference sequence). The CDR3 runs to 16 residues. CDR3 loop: CAWTPRPGEGNYEQYF. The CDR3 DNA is TGTGCCTGGACCCCCCGGCCCGGGGAGGGGAACTACGAGCAGTACTTC.

CDR3 loop: CASSWSGGSYNEQFF. In DNA, the CDR3 is TGCGCCAGCAGCTGGAGCGGGGGCTCCTACAATGAGCAGTTCTTC. The genes are TRBV5-1 and TRBJ2-1, with 8 bases identical to TRBD2. The V and J ends lost 3 bases and 0 bases, in that order; junction bases with no gene match: 2. Germline lookup yields CDR1 SGHRS and CDR2 YFSETQ. The CDR3 covers 15 residues.